Listed here are 19 T cell receptor beta chains from one sample, sequenced in a study of shared clonotypes between healthy human individuals. The protocol was immunoSEQ multiplex PCR, while the TCRdb copy is restricted to in-frame clones and leaves out a portion. The sample yields roughly 1,100,000 clones, roughly 75% seen once. The sequenced sample consisted of memory CD4+ T cells sorted from blood. The subset was: CD45RA-negative fraction. These receptors all stem from a man between 18 and 35 years old in good health.

This chain joins TRBV6-5 and TRBJ2-6; D might be TRBD2 (5 bases). The length of the CDR3 is 15 residues. CDR1 is MNHEY and CDR2 is SVGAGI in the germline V gene. The V end was cut by 6 bases, the J end by 2 bases, with 11 bases between. Here the CDR3 reads CASRSAGAGANVLTF. In DNA, the CDR3 is TGTGCCAGCAGGTCCGCCGGGGCTGGGGCCAACGTCCTGACTTTC.

This clone has just one count. The chain has TRBV30 and TRBJ1-2, with D perhaps TRBD1 (5 bases). The CDR3 runs to 14 residues. Trimming stripped 3 bases from V and 0 bases from J, with 11 bases between. Looked up from germline, CDR1 is GTSNPN and CDR2 is SVGIG (reference sequence). The CDR3: CAWSRQRSNYGYTF. CDR3 coding DNA: TGTGCCTGGAGCAGACAGCGTTCTAACTATGGCTACACCTTC.

This clone showed up just a few times. The rearrangement uses TRBV7-3 and TRBJ1-6; D call uncertain. Trimming stripped 8 bases from V and 8 bases from J, with 4 bases between. The CDR3 runs to 10 residues. CDR1 is SGHTA, CDR2 FQGTGA, per germline. CDR3 in amino acids: CASPDSPLHF. The CDR3 DNA reads TGTGCCAGCCCCGATTCACCCCTCCACTTT.

There are many counts of this clone. V is TRBV7-2 and J is TRBJ2-7; D is unresolved. V gave up 3 bases and J gave up 3 bases, with 15 bases separating them. Germline V gene sequence: CDR1 SGHTA, CDR2 FQGNSA. This CDR3 is 15 amino acids long. CDR3 in amino acids: CASSFKGNSHYEQYF. The CDR3 region has the DNA TGTGCCAGCAGCTTTAAGGGTAACTCCCACTACGAGCAGTACTTC.

This clone appeared a single time. The J gene is TRBJ1-1, the V gene TRBV7-9, with D tentatively TRBD1 (6 bases). V lost 6 bases and J 4 bases, leaving 18 bases between the germline ends. The germline gives CDR1 SEHNR, CDR2 FQNEAQ (reference sequence). The CDR3 length is 15 residues. CDR3 sequence (DNA): TGTGCCAGCAGACCCTACAGGGAGGCCCTCACTGAAGCTTTCTTT. The encoded protein is CASRPYREALTEAFF. Full variable domain (missing parts from reference TRBV7-9 and TRBJ1-1): DTGVSQNPRHKITKRGQNVTFRCDPISEHNRLYWYRQTLGQGPEFLTYFQNEAQLEKSRLLSDRFSAERPKGSFSTLEIQRTEQGDSAMYLCASRPYREALTEAFFGQGTRLTVV.

Notes on this clone: Additional DNA sequences in this sample encode the identical CDR3. The rearrangement links TRBV5-1 to TRBJ2-7, with 9 bases matching TRBD1. This CDR3 is 14 amino acids long. V was clipped by 0 bases and J by 3 bases; unmatched bases: 1. Germline V gene data show CDR1 as SGHRS and CDR2 as YFSETQ. The CDR3 coding sequence is TGCGCCAGCAGCTTGGGACAGGGGGTCTACGAGCAGTACTTC. This sequence encodes CASSLGQGVYEQYF.

This chain joins TRBV5-4 and TRBJ2-1, with D perhaps matching TRBD2 (5 bases). The CDR3 runs to 17 residues. The germline V gene has CDR1 SGHNT and CDR2 YYREEE (reference sequence). V was pared by 3 bases and J by 0 bases, with 16 bases between. The DNA for the CDR3 is TGTGCCAGCAGCTCCGGAAAGCGACGGGACTCCTACAATGAGCAGTTCTTC. The encoded protein is CASSSGKRRDSYNEQFF.

This rearrangement joins TRBV30 to TRBJ2-1; no definite D call. The CDR3 sequence is 11 residues long. V was shortened by 1 base and J by 12 bases, with 10 bases between the two germline ends. CDR1 is GTSNPN and CDR2 is SVGIG in the germline V gene (reference sequence). CDR3 in amino acids: CAWSDDWRQFF. The CDR3 coding sequence is TGTGCCTGGAGTGATGACTGGAGGCAGTTCTTC.

The rearrangement links TRBV4-1 to TRBJ1-1, with a weak D call TRBD1 (5 bases). Germline values: CDR1 MGHRA, CDR2 YSYEKL. The CDR3 totals 15 residues. Trimming took off 0 bases at V and 1 base at J, with 9 bases between the two ends. The CDR3 region has the DNA TGCGCCAGCAGCCAAGAGGTCAGGGCGAACACTGAAGCTTTCTTT. As protein: CASSQEVRANTEAFF.

The J gene is TRBJ1-2, the V gene TRBV28, with TRBD1 identical over 8 bases. V trimming: 5 bases; J trimming: 2 bases; junction bases outside the gene matches: 10. The germline CDR1 and CDR2 sequences are MDHEN and SYDVKM. The CDR3 loop spans 16 amino acids. CDR3 region: CASSPKLRGRNYGYTF. The CDR3 nucleotides read TGTGCCAGCAGTCCCAAACTCAGGGGGCGGAACTATGGCTACACCTTC.

The V and J genes are TRBV5-5 and TRBJ1-2; D call uncertain. Deletions cut 5 bases from V and 4 bases from J, with 12 bases between. Germline assignment: CDR1 SGHKS and CDR2 YYEKEE (reference sequence). CDR3 length equals 13 residues. For the CDR3, the DNA is TGTGCCAGCAGTCCGGACGGCAGCTATGGCTACACCTTC. As protein: CASSPDGSYGYTF.

This chain joins TRBV10-1 and TRBJ2-1; D is undetermined. Germline CDR1 WNHNN, CDR2 SYGVQD (reference sequence). Trimming pared 5 bases from V and 6 bases from J, leaving 11 bases between. This CDR3 contains 13 residues. CDR3 loop: CASSLGWGNEQFF. CDR3 coding DNA: TGCGCCAGCAGTCTAGGGTGGGGCAATGAGCAGTTCTTC.

The CDR3 loop is CASSQDPIRSDTQYF. The CDR3 DNA reads as TGCGCCAGCAGCCAAGATCCCATAAGATCAGATACGCAGTATTTT. The gene calls are TRBV4-3 and TRBJ2-3; the D is unclear. CDR3 length equals 15 residues. With 0 bases removed from V and 4 bases from J, the gap between germline ends came to 11 bases. Germline CDR1 and CDR2: LGHNA and YSLEER.

With regard to this clone: The same CDR3 can be traced to other DNA sequences in this sample. J is TRBJ1-5 and V is TRBV2, with D possibly matching TRBD1 (6 bases). The germline gives CDR1 SNHLY, CDR2 FYNNEI. Trimming stripped 9 bases from V and 2 bases from J, with 14 bases between. The CDR3 contains 14 residues. CDR3 protein: CASSLRGGNQPQHF. Here the CDR3 DNA reads TGTGCCAGTAGCCTGAGGGGGGGCAATCAGCCCCAGCATTTT.

This rearrangement joins TRBV10-2 to TRBJ2-7; 9 bases match TRBD2. CDR3 length: 14 amino acids. From germline, CDR1 is WSHSY and CDR2 SAAADI. V was pared by 7 bases and J by 3 bases, with 7 bases of the junction left unmatched. CDR3 in amino acids: CASTRRGGIYEQYF. The CDR3 DNA is TGCGCCAGCACGAGGCGGGGGGGCATCTACGAGCAGTACTTC.

V is TRBV30 and J is TRBJ2-7, with D possibly being TRBD2 (6 bases). There are 14 residues in the CDR3. Germline-derived CDR1 and CDR2 are GTSNPN and SVGIG (reference sequence). The V gene lost 3 bases and the J gene lost 4 bases, with 16 bases spanning the gap. The CDR3 loop is CAWRPRDLLYEQYF. CDR3 DNA: TGTGCCTGGAGACCTCGGGACTTACTTTACGAGCAGTACTTC.

This chain joins TRBV9 and TRBJ1-1, with D possibly being TRBD1 (6 bases). This CDR3 contains 14 residues. V lost 0 bases and J lost 4, with 10 bases in between. Germline V gene data show CDR1 as SGDLS and CDR2 as YYNGEE. The CDR3 nucleotides read TGTGCCAGCAGCGTAGTAACAGGGATCACTGAAGCTTTCTTT. It yields the protein CASSVVTGITEAFF.

This clone occurred once. The chain is built from TRBV9 and TRBJ2-3; 8 nucleotides align to TRBD1. V lost 3 bases, J lost 4 bases, and 10 bases stayed unmatched. The CDR3 runs 16 residues. Per germline, CDR1 SGDLS and CDR2 YYNGEE. The CDR3 region is CASSGQGPLRADTQYF. CDR3 sequence (DNA): TGTGCCAGCAGCGGACAGGGGCCCTTGAGAGCAGATACGCAGTATTTT.

A single count supports this clone. The chain couples TRBV14 to TRBJ2-1; TRBD2 agrees at 15 bases. There are 15 residues in the CDR3. CDR1 is SGHDN, CDR2 FVKESK, per germline. V dropped 4 bases and J dropped 7; count of bases not matched to a gene: 2. CDR3 sequence reads: CASSLGTSGGNEQFF. The DNA for the CDR3 is TGTGCCAGCAGCCTCGGGACTAGCGGGGGGAATGAGCAGTTCTTC.